This T cell receptor beta chain was identified in a study of somatic mutations in cytotoxic T cells in rheumatoid arthritis. Whole-study results and caveats: Within 8 of 65 patients, the single biggest CD8+ clone made up more than 20% of CD8+ cells. Rheumatoid arthritis patients showed slight TRBV07 underrepresentation, unadjusted for multiple comparisons.

This table comes from immunoSEQ multiplex PCR, and its TCRdb copy is limited to in-frame clones, with some not included. Among some 14,000 clones listed, roughly 75% were seen once. Germline lookup yields CDR1 MNHEY and CDR2 SVGAGI. V lost 11 bases to trimming and J lost 9 bases, with 17 bases between them. The CDR3 runs 13 residues. By positive magnetic bead selection, CD4+ and CD8+ cells were isolated, and their purity was checked by flow cytometry. There are a few counts of this clone. The antigen is undetermined. The source is an adult with rheumatoid arthritis. Sequenced sample: CD8+ T cells sorted from blood. J is TRBJ1-6 and V is TRBV6-5, with a weak D call TRBD1 (6 bases). For the CDR3, the DNA is TGTGCCGCTCGAGCGGGGGGCGGTTCACCCCTCCACTTT. Translating gives CAARAGGGSPLHF.